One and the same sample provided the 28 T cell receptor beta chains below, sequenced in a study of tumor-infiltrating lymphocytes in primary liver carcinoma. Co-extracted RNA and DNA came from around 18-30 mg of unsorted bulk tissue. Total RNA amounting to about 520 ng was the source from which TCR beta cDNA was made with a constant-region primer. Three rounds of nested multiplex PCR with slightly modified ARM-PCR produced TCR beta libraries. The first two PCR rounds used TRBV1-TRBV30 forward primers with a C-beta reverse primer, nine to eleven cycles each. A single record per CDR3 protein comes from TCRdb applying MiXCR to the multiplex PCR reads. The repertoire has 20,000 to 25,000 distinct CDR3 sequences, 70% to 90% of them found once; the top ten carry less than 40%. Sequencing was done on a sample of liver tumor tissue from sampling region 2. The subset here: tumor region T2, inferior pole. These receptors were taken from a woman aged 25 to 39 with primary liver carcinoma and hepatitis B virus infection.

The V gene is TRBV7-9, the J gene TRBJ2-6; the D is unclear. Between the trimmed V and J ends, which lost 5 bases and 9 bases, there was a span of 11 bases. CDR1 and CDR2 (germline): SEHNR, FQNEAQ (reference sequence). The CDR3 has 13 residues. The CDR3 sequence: CASSPRRVNVLTF. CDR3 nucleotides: TGTGCCAGCAGCCCCCGCAGAGTCAACGTCCTGACTTTC.

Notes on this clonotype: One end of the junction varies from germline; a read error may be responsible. CDR3 sequence reads: CASSQDQGTRNTIF. In DNA, the CDR3 is TGCGCCAGCAGCCAAGACCAGGGGACGCGAAACACCATATTT. The chain uses TRBV4-1 and TRBJ1-3, with D possibly TRBD1 on 6 matching bases. Germline-derived CDR1 and CDR2 are MGHRA and YSYEKL. This CDR3 comprises 14 residues.

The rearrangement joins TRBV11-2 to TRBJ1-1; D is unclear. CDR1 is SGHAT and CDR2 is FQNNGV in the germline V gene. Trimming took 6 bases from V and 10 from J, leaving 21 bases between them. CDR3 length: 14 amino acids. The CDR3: CASRYTGRRAGAFF. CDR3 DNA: TGTGCCAGCAGATATACTGGGAGGAGGGCTGGAGCTTTCTTT.

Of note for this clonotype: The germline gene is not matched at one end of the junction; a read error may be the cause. CDR3 protein: CASSLATVSYEQYF. DNA of the CDR3: TGTGCCAGCAGCCTAGCGACGGTCTCCTACGAACAGTACTTC. The rearrangement uses TRBV11-1 and TRBJ2-7; D may be TRBD2 (6 bases). The CDR3 is 14 amino acids. Looked up from germline, CDR1 is SGHAT and CDR2 is FQDESV (reference sequence).

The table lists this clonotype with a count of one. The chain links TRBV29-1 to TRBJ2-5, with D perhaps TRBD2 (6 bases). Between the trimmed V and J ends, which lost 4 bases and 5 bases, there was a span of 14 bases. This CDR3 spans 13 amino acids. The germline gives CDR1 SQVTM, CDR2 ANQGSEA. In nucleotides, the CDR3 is TGCAGCGTTGGTAGGAGGGCCGTTGAGACCCAGTACTTC. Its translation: CSVGRRAVETQYF.

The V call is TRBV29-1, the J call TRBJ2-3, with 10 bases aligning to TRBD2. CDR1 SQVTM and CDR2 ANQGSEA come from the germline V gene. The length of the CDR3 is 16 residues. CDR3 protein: CSASMASGSRSDTQYF. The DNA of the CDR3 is TGCAGTGCCTCCATGGCTAGCGGGAGTAGATCTGATACGCAGTATTTT.

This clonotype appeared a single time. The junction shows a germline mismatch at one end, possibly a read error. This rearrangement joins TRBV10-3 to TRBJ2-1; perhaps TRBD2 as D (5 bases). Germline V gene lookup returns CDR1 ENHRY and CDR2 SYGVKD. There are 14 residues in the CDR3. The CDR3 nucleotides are TGTGCCATCAGTGAGTCTGTTGACTACAATAAGCAGCTCTTC. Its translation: CAISESVDYNKQLF.

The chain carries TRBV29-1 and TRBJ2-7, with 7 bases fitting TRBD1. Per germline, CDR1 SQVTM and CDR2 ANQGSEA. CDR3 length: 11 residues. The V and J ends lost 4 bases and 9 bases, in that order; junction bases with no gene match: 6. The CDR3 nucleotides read TGCAGCGTTGGGACAGGTCCACCGCAGTACTTC. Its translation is CSVGTGPPQYF.

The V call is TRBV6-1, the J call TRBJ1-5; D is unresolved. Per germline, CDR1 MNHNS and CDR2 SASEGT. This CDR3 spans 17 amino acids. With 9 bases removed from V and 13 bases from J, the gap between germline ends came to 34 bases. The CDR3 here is CARDCLRQSLRYGPQHF. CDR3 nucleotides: TGTGCCAGAGACTGTCTCCGGCAGAGTTTACGTTATGGGCCACAGCATTTT.

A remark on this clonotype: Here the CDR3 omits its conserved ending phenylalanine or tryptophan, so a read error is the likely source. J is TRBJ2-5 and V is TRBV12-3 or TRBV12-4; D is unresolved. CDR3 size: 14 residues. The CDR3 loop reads CASSVSGSQETQYI. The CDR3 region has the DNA TGTGCCAGCAGTGTGTCAGGCTCACAAGAGACTCAGTACATC.

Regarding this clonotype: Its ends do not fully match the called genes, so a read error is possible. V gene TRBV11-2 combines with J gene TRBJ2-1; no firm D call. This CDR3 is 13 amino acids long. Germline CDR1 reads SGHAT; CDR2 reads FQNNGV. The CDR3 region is CVSSLGQAFEQFF. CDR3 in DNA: TGTGTCAGCAGTTTAGGGCAGGCGTTTGAGCAGTTCTTC.

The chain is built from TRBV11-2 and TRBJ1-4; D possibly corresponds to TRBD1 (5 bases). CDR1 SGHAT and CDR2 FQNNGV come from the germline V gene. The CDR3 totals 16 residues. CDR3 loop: CINSLFQGSTNEKLFF. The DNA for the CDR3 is TGTATCAACAGCTTGTTTCAGGGATCAACTAATGAAAAACTGTTTTTT.

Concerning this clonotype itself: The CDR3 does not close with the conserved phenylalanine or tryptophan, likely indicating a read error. CDR3 loop: CASSQVSLGQRGYGYTL. CDR3 nucleotide sequence: TGTGCCAGCAGCCAAGTTTCACTAGGCCAACGAGGATATGGCTACACCCTC. V gene TRBV4-2 combines with J gene TRBJ1-2, with unresolved D. Germline loops: CDR1 LGHNA, CDR2 YNFKEQ. The CDR3 is made up of 17 amino acids. V shed 1 base and J shed 5 bases, with 20 bases lying between them.

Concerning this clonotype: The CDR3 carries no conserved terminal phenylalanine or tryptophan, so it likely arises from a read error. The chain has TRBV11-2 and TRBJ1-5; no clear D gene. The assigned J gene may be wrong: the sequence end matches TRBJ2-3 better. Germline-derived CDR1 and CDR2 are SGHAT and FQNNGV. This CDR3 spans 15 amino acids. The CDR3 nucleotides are TGTGCCAGCAACTTAGAGCCCTCCCCGTTTCAGCCCCAGTATTCT. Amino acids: CASNLEPSPFQPQYS.

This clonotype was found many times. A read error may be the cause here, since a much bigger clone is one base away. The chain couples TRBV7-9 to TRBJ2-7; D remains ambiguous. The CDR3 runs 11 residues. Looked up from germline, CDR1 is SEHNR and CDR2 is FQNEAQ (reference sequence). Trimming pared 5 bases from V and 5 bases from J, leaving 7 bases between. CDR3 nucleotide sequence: TGTGCCAGCAGCATAGGGAACGAGCAGTACTTC. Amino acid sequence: CASSIGNEQYF.

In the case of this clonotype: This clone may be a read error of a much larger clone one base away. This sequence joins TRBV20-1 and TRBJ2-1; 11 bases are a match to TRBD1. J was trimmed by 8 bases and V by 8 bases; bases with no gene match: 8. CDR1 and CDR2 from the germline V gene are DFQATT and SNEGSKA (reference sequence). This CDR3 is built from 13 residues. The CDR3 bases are TGCAGTTTGGACAGGGGGCTGGGGGATGAGCAGTTCTTC. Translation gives CSLDRGLGDEQFF.

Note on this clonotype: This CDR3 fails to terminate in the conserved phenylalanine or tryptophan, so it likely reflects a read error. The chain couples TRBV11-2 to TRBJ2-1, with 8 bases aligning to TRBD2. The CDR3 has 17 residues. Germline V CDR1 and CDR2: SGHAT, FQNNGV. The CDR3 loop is CASSLDRGGRFYNGQFL. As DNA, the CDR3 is TGTGCCAGCAGCTTAGATAGGGGCGGGAGGTTCTACAATGGGCAGTTCTTA.

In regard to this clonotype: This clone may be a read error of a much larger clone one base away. The CDR3 here is CSTGARGRSNEQFF. The CDR3 coding sequence is TGCAGCACTGGGGCTAGGGGGAGATCGAATGAGCAGTTCTTC. This rearrangement joins TRBV29-1 to TRBJ2-1; possible D gene TRBD1, 6 bases. The CDR3 is 14 amino acids. The V gene's germline CDR1 is SQVTM and CDR2 ANQGSEA. The V end lost 8 bases, the J end lost 7 bases, and 21 bases lay between the germline ends.

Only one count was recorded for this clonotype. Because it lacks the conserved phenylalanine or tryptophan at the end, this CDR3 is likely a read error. The CDR3 spells CASSQESSGVGSGANVLTL. CDR3 in DNA: TGCGCCAGCAGCCAAGAGAGTAGCGGGGTAGGCTCTGGGGCCAACGTCCTGACTCTC. The chain employs TRBV4-3 and TRBJ2-6, with 8 bases aligning to TRBD2. The junction had 7 bases not matched to a gene; V was cut back by 0 bases and J by 0 bases. This CDR3 region has 19 residues. In germline, CDR1 is LGHNA, CDR2 YSLEER.

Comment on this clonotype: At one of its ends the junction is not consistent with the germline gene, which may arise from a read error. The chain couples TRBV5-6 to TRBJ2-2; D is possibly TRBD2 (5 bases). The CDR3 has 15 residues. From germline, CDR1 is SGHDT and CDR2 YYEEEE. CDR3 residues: CVSNLAPRVTGELYF. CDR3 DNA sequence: TGCGTCAGCAACTTGGCACCCAGAGTCACCGGGGAGCTGTATTTT.

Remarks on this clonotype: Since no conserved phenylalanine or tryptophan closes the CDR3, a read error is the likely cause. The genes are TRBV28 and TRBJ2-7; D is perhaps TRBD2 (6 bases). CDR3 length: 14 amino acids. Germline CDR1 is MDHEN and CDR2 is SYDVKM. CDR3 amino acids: CASKRPGLSYEQYL. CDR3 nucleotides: TGTGCCAGCAAACGACCGGGACTCTCCTACGAACAGTACCTC.

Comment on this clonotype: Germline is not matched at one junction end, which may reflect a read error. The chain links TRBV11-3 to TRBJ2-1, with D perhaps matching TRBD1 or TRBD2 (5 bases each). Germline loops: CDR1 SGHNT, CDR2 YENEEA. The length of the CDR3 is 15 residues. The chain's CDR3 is CASSFGARSYDEQLF. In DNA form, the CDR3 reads TGTGCCAGCAGCTTCGGGGCCCGGTCCTACGATGAGCAGCTCTTC.

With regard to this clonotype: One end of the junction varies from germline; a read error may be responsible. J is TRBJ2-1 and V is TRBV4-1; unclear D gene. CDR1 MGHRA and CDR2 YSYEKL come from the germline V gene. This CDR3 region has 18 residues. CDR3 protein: CASNQEWIPQSSYNEQFF. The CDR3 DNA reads TGCGCCAGCAACCAAGAATGGATCCCCCAGAGCTCCTACAACGAGCAGTTCTTC.

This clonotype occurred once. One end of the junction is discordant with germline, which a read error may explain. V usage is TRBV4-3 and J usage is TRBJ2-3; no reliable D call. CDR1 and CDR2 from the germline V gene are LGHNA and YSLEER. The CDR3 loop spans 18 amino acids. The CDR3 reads CAISQSVWLGDLDDAQYF. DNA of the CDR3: TGCGCCATCAGCCAGTCGGTCTGGCTGGGTGATCTCGATGATGCGCAGTATTTT.

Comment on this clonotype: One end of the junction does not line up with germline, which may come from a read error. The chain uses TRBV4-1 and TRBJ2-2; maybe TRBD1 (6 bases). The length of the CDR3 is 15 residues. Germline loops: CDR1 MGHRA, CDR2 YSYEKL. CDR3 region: CANSQDAGATGELSF. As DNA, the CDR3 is TGCGCCAACAGCCAAGATGCAGGGGCGACCGGGGAGCTGTCTTTC.

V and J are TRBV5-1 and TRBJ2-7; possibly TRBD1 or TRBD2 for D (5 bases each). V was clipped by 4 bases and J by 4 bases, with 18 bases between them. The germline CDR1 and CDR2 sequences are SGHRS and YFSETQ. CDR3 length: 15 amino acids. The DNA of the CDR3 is TGCGCCAGCAGCACGAGGGCGGACATCGTTTACGAGCAGTACTTC. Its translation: CASSTRADIVYEQYF.

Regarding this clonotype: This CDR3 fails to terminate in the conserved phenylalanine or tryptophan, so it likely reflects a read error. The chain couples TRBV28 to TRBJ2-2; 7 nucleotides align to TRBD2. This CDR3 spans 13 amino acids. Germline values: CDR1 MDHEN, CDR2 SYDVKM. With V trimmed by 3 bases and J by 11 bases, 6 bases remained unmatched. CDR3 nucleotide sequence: TGTGCCAGCAGTTTGAGCGGGAACGGTGAGCTGTTTTTA. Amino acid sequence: CASSLSGNGELFL.

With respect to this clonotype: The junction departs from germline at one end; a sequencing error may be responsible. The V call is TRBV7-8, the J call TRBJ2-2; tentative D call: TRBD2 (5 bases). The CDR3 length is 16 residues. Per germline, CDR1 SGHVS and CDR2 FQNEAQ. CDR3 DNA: TGTGGCAGCAGCTTAGGGCGACGGGAGAACACCGGGGAGCTGTTTTTT. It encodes CGSSLGRRENTGELFF.